These T cell receptor beta chains were read from a single sample in a study of T cell changes during pregnancy in multiple sclerosis. Libraries were prepared by immunoSEQ multiplex PCR; TCRdb keeps only in-frame clonotypes and omits some of them. Here the sample spans fewer than 40,000 clones, about 90% being singletons. The sequences come from CD8+ T cells from peripheral blood mononuclear cells, collected after pregnancy. The receptors derive from a female donor with multiple sclerosis, enrolled in a pregnancy study. CDR3s include the opening cysteine and the closing phenylalanine or tryptophan. The order of the fields is clone size, D gene, V gene, J gene, CDR3 DNA, CDR3 protein. D genes are given only for firm matches. Size values are once, few and many counts, or a class for expanded clones, and some rows have none.

size: .; D: .; V: TRBV7-9; J: TRBJ2-1; DNA: TGTGCCAGCAGCTTAGGTCCTAGCTCCTACAATGAGCAGTTCTTC; CDR3: CASSLGPSSYNEQFF
size: .; D: TRBD2; V: TRBV10-3; J: TRBJ2-2; DNA: TGTGCCATCAGCATTTCTAGCGGCACCGGGGAGCTGTTTTTT; CDR3: CAISISSGTGELFF
size: .; D: TRBD2; V: TRBV10-3; J: TRBJ2-1; DNA: TGTGCCATCAGTGGGGGACTAGCGGAGGCCAATGAGCAGTTCTTC; CDR3: CAISGGLAEANEQFF
size: .; D: TRBD2; V: TRBV28; J: TRBJ2-7; DNA: TGTGCCAGCGGGCACCAGATCTGGCGGGAGGGCCGGGAAAGCAGGAGGAGGGAATACGAGCAGTACTTC; CDR3: CASGHQIWREGRESRRREYEQYF
size: .; D: TRBD1; V: TRBV28; J: TRBJ2-2; DNA: TGTGCCAGCAGTTTTCTCAGGGGGCACACCGGGGAGCTGTTTTTT; CDR3: CASSFLRGHTGELFF
size: once; D: TRBD1; V: TRBV6-5; J: TRBJ1-2; DNA: TGTGCCAGCAGTTACTCCGGGGACAGTAACTATGGCTACACCTTC; CDR3: CASSYSGDSNYGYTF
size: .; D: .; V: TRBV7-8; J: TRBJ2-6; DNA: TGTGCCAGCAGCTTAGTTGGAGGGCCTGGGGCCAACGTCCTGACTTTC; CDR3: CASSLVGGPGANVLTF
size: .; D: .; V: TRBV7-9; J: TRBJ1-1; DNA: TGTGCCAGCAGCTTAAGTCAGGGTAGGGCTGAAGCTTTCTTT; CDR3: CASSLSQGRAEAFF
size: .; D: .; V: TRBV7-3; J: TRBJ1-1; DNA: TGTGCCAGCAGCTTAAGAGGAGGGGTATGGAACACTGAAGCTTTCTTT; CDR3: CASSLRGGVWNTEAFF
size: .; D: .; V: TRBV2; J: TRBJ2-2; DNA: TGTGCCAGCAGTTTTTCCACATGGGAGCTGTTTTTT; CDR3: CASSFSTWELFF
size: .; D: TRBD2; V: TRBV5-1; J: TRBJ2-1; DNA: TGCGCCAGCAGCTGGACTAGCGGGAGTGAGGGTGAGCAGTTCTTC; CDR3: CASSWTSGSEGEQFF
size: .; D: TRBD1; V: TRBV7-6; J: TRBJ2-7; DNA: TGTGCCAGCAGCTCCGGGACAGGGGGCTCCTACGAGCAGTACTTC; CDR3: CASSSGTGGSYEQYF
size: .; D: .; V: TRBV21-1; J: TRBJ2-3; DNA: .; CDR3: CASSKVGCGTELYTDTQYF
size: .; D: .; V: TRBV9; J: TRBJ2-3; DNA: TGTGCCAGCAGCGTAGGAGCCGGTACAGATACGCAGTATTTT; CDR3: CASSVGAGTDTQYF
size: .; D: .; V: TRBV19; J: TRBJ1-1; DNA: TGTGCCAGTAGTTCCGGGGGGGCTGAAGCTTTCTTT; CDR3: CASSSGGAEAFF
size: .; D: TRBD1; V: TRBV27; J: TRBJ2-7; DNA: TGTGCCAGCAGTTTATCGATCGGGGACAGGGGCTACGAGCAGTACTTC; CDR3: CASSLSIGDRGYEQYF
size: .; D: .; V: TRBV23-1; J: TRBJ1-2; DNA: TGCGCCAGCAGTCAACGGAGGGTTGGCTACACCTTC; CDR3: CASSQRRVGYTF
size: large; D: TRBD1; V: TRBV7-9; J: TRBJ1-2; DNA: TGTGCCAGCAGCTCTCGGGACAGGACGGGGGAAGGCTACACCTTC; CDR3: CASSSRDRTGEGYTF
size: .; D: .; V: TRBV7-9; J: TRBJ2-1; DNA: TGTGCCAGCAGCCCAGATTCGACGGGTTACAATGAGCAGTTCTTC; CDR3: CASSPDSTGYNEQFF
size: once; D: TRBD1; V: TRBV7-8; J: TRBJ2-7; DNA: TGTGCCAGCAGCTTAGTTCAGGGGGTATACTACGAGCAGTACTTC; CDR3: CASSLVQGVYYEQYF
size: .; D: .; V: TRBV2; J: TRBJ1-1; DNA: TGTGCCAGCAGTGATCGGCAGGGAGCTTTCTTT; CDR3: CASSDRQGAFF
size: once; D: .; V: TRBV27; J: TRBJ2-3; DNA: TGTGCCAGCAGTTTAACCGGGAGCCGCACAGATACGCAGTATTTT; CDR3: CASSLTGSRTDTQYF
size: .; D: TRBD2; V: TRBV7-8; J: TRBJ2-1; DNA: TGTGCCAGCAGCTGGACTAGCGGGAGTGTTAATGAGCAGTTCTTC; CDR3: CASSWTSGSVNEQFF
size: .; D: .; V: TRBV15; J: TRBJ1-2; DNA: TGTGCCACCAGCAGAGTAGGGAGAGATAATGGCTACACCTTC; CDR3: CATSRVGRDNGYTF
size: .; D: .; V: TRBV9; J: TRBJ2-3; DNA: TGTGCCAGCAGCGCGACAGATACGCAGTATTTT; CDR3: CASSATDTQYF
size: once; D: .; V: TRBV5-1; J: TRBJ2-3; DNA: TGCGCCAGCACCTTAAGGGGGATCACAGATACGCAGTATTTT; CDR3: CASTLRGITDTQYF
size: .; D: .; V: TRBV27; J: TRBJ2-3; DNA: TGTGCCAGCAGTTTGGGGCTTTTCACAGATACGCAGTATTTT; CDR3: CASSLGLFTDTQYF
size: .; D: .; V: TRBV9; J: TRBJ2-3; DNA: TGTGCCAGCAGCGGGTCTTTAGCAGATACGCAGTATTTT; CDR3: CASSGSLADTQYF
size: .; D: .; V: TRBV19; J: TRBJ2-3; DNA: TGTGCCAGTAGTCGGGGTCCCGATACGCAGTATTTT; CDR3: CASSRGPDTQYF
size: once; D: TRBD2; V: TRBV4-1; J: TRBJ2-3; DNA: TGCGCCAGCAGCCACATATCGGCTAGCGGACCTACAGATACGCAGTATTTT; CDR3: CASSHISASGPTDTQYF
size: .; D: TRBD1; V: TRBV5-8; J: TRBJ2-3; DNA: TGTGCCAGCAGCTTGGGGACAGGTGGTACAGATACGCAGTATTTT; CDR3: CASSLGTGGTDTQYF
size: .; D: TRBD2; V: TRBV5-1; J: TRBJ2-3; DNA: TGCGCCAGCAGCACGGATGGGAGGGGCACAGATACGCAGTATTTT; CDR3: CASSTDGRGTDTQYF
size: .; D: TRBD2; V: TRBV9; J: TRBJ2-3; DNA: TGTGCCAGCAGCGCCCCGACTAGCGGGCCGAAGGATACGCAGTATTTT; CDR3: CASSAPTSGPKDTQYF
size: .; D: TRBD1; V: TRBV5-1; J: TRBJ2-1; DNA: TGCGCCAGCAGCTGGGGACAGGGGCAATACAATGAGCAGTTCTTC; CDR3: CASSWGQGQYNEQFF
size: .; D: .; V: TRBV5-1; J: TRBJ1-5; DNA: TGCGCCAGCAGTGTCCTTTCCGGTGATCAGCCCCAGCATTTT; CDR3: CASSVLSGDQPQHF
size: .; D: TRBD1; V: TRBV4-2; J: TRBJ1-1; DNA: TGTGCCAGCAGCATAACAGGGGATGGGAACACTGAAGCTTTCTTT; CDR3: CASSITGDGNTEAFF
size: .; D: .; V: TRBV4-2; J: TRBJ2-1; DNA: TGTGCCAGCAGCCCCACTAGGGCGTATGAGCAGTTCTTC; CDR3: CASSPTRAYEQFF
size: .; D: .; V: TRBV6-5; J: TRBJ2-2; DNA: TGTGCCAGCAGTTACCGGGAAGTGACCGGGGAGCTGTTTTTT; CDR3: CASSYREVTGELFF
size: .; D: .; V: TRBV13; J: TRBJ1-3; DNA: TGTGCCAGCAGCCCGATTCAGGGACAAGTTATCTCTGGAAACACCATATATTTT; CDR3: CASSPIQGQVISGNTIYF
size: .; D: TRBD1; V: TRBV6-1; J: TRBJ2-1; DNA: TGTGCCAGCAGTGGCCCCGGGACAGGGGGCTACAATGAGCAGTTCTTC; CDR3: CASSGPGTGGYNEQFF
size: .; D: TRBD1; V: TRBV5-1; J: TRBJ1-5; DNA: TGCGCCAGCGTGACAGGGGGCGCAGATCAGCCCCAGCATTTT; CDR3: CASVTGGADQPQHF
size: .; D: .; V: TRBV29-1; J: TRBJ2-1; DNA: TGCAGCGTCCCCCCCGGAGATGAGCAGTTCTTC; CDR3: CSVPPGDEQFF
size: .; D: .; V: TRBV7-9; J: TRBJ1-6; DNA: TGTGCCAGCAGGCGGGGGACGGATTATAATTCACCCCTCCACTTT; CDR3: CASRRGTDYNSPLHF
size: .; D: TRBD2; V: TRBV7-9; J: TRBJ2-7; DNA: TGTGCCAGCAGCAAGACGGGGGGGCCCACCTACGAGCAGTACTTC; CDR3: CASSKTGGPTYEQYF
size: .; D: TRBD1; V: TRBV6-4; J: TRBJ1-2; DNA: TGTGCCAGCACCCAACAGGGGACAACAGCTAACTATGGCTACACCTTC; CDR3: CASTQQGTTANYGYTF
size: .; D: TRBD2; V: TRBV4-1; J: TRBJ2-3; DNA: TGCGCCAGCAGCCACCCCACACTAGCGGGGGGTGGAGATACGCAGTATTTT; CDR3: CASSHPTLAGGGDTQYF
size: .; D: TRBD2; V: TRBV27; J: TRBJ2-7; DNA: TGTGCCAGCAGTTTACGAGGGAGGGCCTCGGGCGAGCAGTACTTC; CDR3: CASSLRGRASGEQYF
size: .; D: .; V: TRBV27; J: TRBJ1-2; DNA: TGTGCCAGCAGTGACAGCCCGAACTATGGCTACACCTTC; CDR3: CASSDSPNYGYTF
size: .; D: .; V: TRBV4-1; J: TRBJ2-3; DNA: TGCGCCAGCAGCCATGGAGCGTTTAGCACAGATACGCAGTATTTT; CDR3: CASSHGAFSTDTQYF
size: .; D: TRBD1; V: TRBV19; J: TRBJ2-2; DNA: TGTGCCAGTAGTAACTTGGACAGGGCGAACACCGGGGAGCTGTTTTTT; CDR3: CASSNLDRANTGELFF
size: .; D: .; V: TRBV19; J: TRBJ2-1; DNA: TGTGCCAGTAGTCAGGGACTCGAGCAGTTCTTC; CDR3: CASSQGLEQFF
size: .; D: .; V: TRBV6-6; J: TRBJ1-5; DNA: TGTGCCAGCAGTTACTCCCCCGGAGGGCAGCCCCAGCATTTT; CDR3: CASSYSPGGQPQHF
size: .; D: TRBD2; V: TRBV7-2; J: TRBJ2-3; DNA: TGTGCCAGCAGCTCGCGGGGGGGCCGAGGCACAGATACGCAGTATTTT; CDR3: CASSSRGGRGTDTQYF
size: .; D: .; V: TRBV9; J: TRBJ2-4; DNA: TGTGCCAGCAGCCCCCGAGAGAACATTCAGTACTTC; CDR3: CASSPRENIQYF
size: .; D: TRBD2; V: TRBV10-3; J: TRBJ2-5; DNA: TGTGCCATCAGTGGTGTCTCAGCTAGCGGGAGGGAGGGAGAGACCCAGTACTTC; CDR3: CAISGVSASGREGETQYF
size: .; D: TRBD2; V: TRBV14; J: TRBJ2-7; DNA: TGTGCCAGCAGCCAAGATAGGACTAGCGGATACGAGCAGTACTTC; CDR3: CASSQDRTSGYEQYF
size: .; D: TRBD2; V: TRBV7-2; J: TRBJ2-5; DNA: TGTGCCAGCAGCTTAGAGTTGCTAGCGGGGGGCCACCCCTCAGAGACCCAGTACTTC; CDR3: CASSLELLAGGHPSETQYF
size: .; D: TRBD1; V: TRBV27; J: TRBJ2-5; DNA: TGTGCCAGCAGTTTATACAGGGGGGAGACCCAGTACTTC; CDR3: CASSLYRGETQYF
size: .; D: TRBD2; V: TRBV9; J: TRBJ2-7; DNA: TGTGCCAGCAGCCCAACGTTGACTAGCGGGACTTACGAGCAGTACTTC; CDR3: CASSPTLTSGTYEQYF